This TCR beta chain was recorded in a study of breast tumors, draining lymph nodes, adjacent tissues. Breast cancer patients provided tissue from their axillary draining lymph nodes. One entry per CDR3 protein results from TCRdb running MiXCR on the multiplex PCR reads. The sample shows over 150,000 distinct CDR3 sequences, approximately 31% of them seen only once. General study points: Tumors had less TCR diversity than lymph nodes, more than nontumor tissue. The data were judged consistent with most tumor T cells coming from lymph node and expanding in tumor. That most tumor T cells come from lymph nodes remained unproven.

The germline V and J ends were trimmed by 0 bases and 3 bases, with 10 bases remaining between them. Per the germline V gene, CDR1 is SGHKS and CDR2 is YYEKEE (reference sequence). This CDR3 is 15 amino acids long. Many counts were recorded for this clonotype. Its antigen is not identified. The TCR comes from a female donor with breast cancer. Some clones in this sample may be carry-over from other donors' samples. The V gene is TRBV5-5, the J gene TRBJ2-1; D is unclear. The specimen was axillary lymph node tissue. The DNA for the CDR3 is TGTGCCAGCAGCTTGGAAGCTGAGAGCTACAATGAGCAGTTCTTC. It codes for CASSLEAESYNEQFF.